One and the same sample provided the 32 T cell receptor beta chains below, sequenced in a study of cytomegalovirus exposure and HLA in healthy donors. Clones were sequenced by immunoSEQ multiplex PCR, and TCRdb holds only the in-frame ones, with some missing. In the table there are approximately 65,000 clones, almost 95% of which are singletons. The source material was PBMCs. The receptors shown here come from a man between 18 and 35 years old in good health and CMV-seropositive.

This rearrangement joins TRBV9 to TRBJ1-5; D not certain. The CDR3 is made up of 14 amino acids. CDR1 is SGDLS and CDR2 is YYNGEE in the germline V gene. The ends were cut back, 2 bases at V and 3 bases at J, with 9 bases in the middle. The CDR3 spells CASSVSGDNQPQHF. The CDR3 DNA follows: TGTGCCAGCAGCGTGTCCGGAGACAATCAGCCCCAGCATTTT.

The V call is TRBV28, the J call TRBJ2-1; a possible D gene is TRBD1 (6 bases). CDR3 length: 17 residues. Trimming stripped 6 bases from V and 5 bases from J, with 23 bases between. CDR1 is MDHEN and CDR2 is SYDVKM in the germline V gene. The chain's CDR3 is CASRPGHRVSRDNEQFF. The CDR3 DNA follows: TGTGCCAGCAGGCCGGGACACCGAGTTTCAAGAGACAATGAGCAGTTCTTC.

This chain joins TRBV6-1 and TRBJ1-5, with 12 bases identical to TRBD1. Per the germline V gene, CDR1 is MNHNS and CDR2 is SASEGT. V shed 5 bases and J 6 bases; nucleotides not matched to a gene: 5. The CDR3 is 15 amino acids. Here the CDR3 reads CASSHGTGGSQPQHF. The CDR3 DNA reads TGTGCCAGCAGTCACGGGACAGGGGGCAGTCAGCCCCAGCATTTT.

Regarding this clone: Other DNA sequences within the sample encode an identical CDR3. V usage is TRBV5-1 and J usage is TRBJ2-7; possibly TRBD1 for D (6 bases). Germline V gives CDR1 SGHRS, CDR2 YFSETQ. Trimming took off 4 bases at V and 1 base at J, with 9 bases between the two ends. The CDR3 length is 13 residues. CDR3 coding DNA: TGCGCCAGCAGCCCAACAGGGTCCTACGAGCAGTACTTC. This sequence encodes CASSPTGSYEQYF. The variable domain in full, completed from reference TRBV5-1 and TRBJ2-7, reads KAGVTQTPRYLIKTRGQQVTLSCSPISGHRSVSWYQQTPGQGLQFLFEYFSETQRNKGNFPGRFSGRQFSNSRSEMNVSTLELGDSALYLCASSPTGSYEQYFGPGTRLTVT.

This chain joins TRBV28 and TRBJ1-5; a possible D gene is TRBD1 (6 bases). The germline CDR1 and CDR2 sequences are MDHEN and SYDVKM. CDR3 length equals 12 residues. Trimming pared 6 bases from V and 7 bases from J, leaving 10 bases between. DNA for the CDR3: TGTGCCAGCAGCTTGACAGGACAGCCCCAGCATTTT. Amino acid sequence: CASSLTGQPQHF.

The chain employs TRBV27 and TRBJ1-2, with D possibly being TRBD1 (6 bases). Deletions cut 5 bases from V and 4 bases from J, with 17 bases between. This CDR3 spans 15 amino acids. Germline loops: CDR1 MNHEY, CDR2 SMNVEV (reference sequence). The CDR3 region is CASSPNRDAGYGYTF. CDR3 nucleotides: TGTGCCAGCAGTCCGAACAGGGATGCGGGCTATGGCTACACCTTC.

This sequence joins TRBV2 and TRBJ2-7; 10 nucleotides align to TRBD1. Germline trimming cut 4 bases from V and 7 bases from J; bases unmatched to any gene: 10. The CDR3 is 15 amino acids. CDR1 and CDR2 from the germline V gene are SNHLY and FYNNEI. CDR3 sequence: CASSVFGQGENEQYF. CDR3 DNA sequence: TGTGCCAGCAGTGTTTTTGGACAGGGGGAGAATGAGCAGTACTTC.

The chain has TRBV30 and TRBJ2-2, with D unresolved. CDR3 length equals 13 residues. Trimming took 0 bases from V and 4 from J, leaving 6 bases between them. Germline V lookup: CDR1 GTSNPN, CDR2 SVGIG (reference sequence). The CDR3 protein is CAWSVQSTGELFF. The CDR3 DNA reads TGTGCCTGGAGTGTACAGTCCACCGGGGAGCTGTTTTTT.

The rearrangement uses TRBV5-1 and TRBJ2-1, with 7 bases matching TRBD1. Germline trimming cut 4 bases from V and 0 bases from J; bases unmatched to any gene: 4. CDR1 is SGHRS, CDR2 YFSETQ, per germline. This CDR3 has 15 amino acids. The CDR3 reads CASSLTGTSYNEQFF. CDR3 in DNA: TGCGCCAGCAGCCTGACAGGGACCTCCTACAATGAGCAGTTCTTC.

This CDR3 reads CASSPPTGPETQYF. The CDR3 nucleotides are TGTGCCAGCTCACCACCTACGGGTCCTGAGACCCAGTACTTC. The chain employs TRBV18 and TRBJ2-5; D unclear. Germline loops: CDR1 KGHSH, CDR2 LQKENI. This CDR3 region has 14 residues. Trimming left V 0 bases short and J 5 bases short, with 10 bases between.

This clone was seen just once. V usage is TRBV30 and J usage is TRBJ2-7, with 7 bases that match TRBD1. The CDR3 covers 11 residues. Germline CDR1 GTSNPN, CDR2 SVGIG (reference sequence). Trimming took 4 bases from V and 10 from J; bases not matched to a gene: 7. The CDR3 sequence is CAWTFGQDQYF. The CDR3 bases are TGTGCCTGGACGTTTGGACAGGATCAGTACTTC.

The chain is built from TRBV28 and TRBJ2-3; 10 positions match TRBD2. Germline values: CDR1 MDHEN, CDR2 SYDVKM. This CDR3 comprises 16 residues. The V and J ends lost 4 bases and 7 bases, in that order; junction bases with no gene match: 11. CDR3 nucleotide sequence: TGTGCCAGCAGTTCGCTAGCGGGAGAAGGTAGAAATACGCAGTATTTT. Residues: CASSSLAGEGRNTQYF.

The genes are TRBV28 and TRBJ2-1; 7 bases are shared with TRBD2. The CDR3 consists of 15 residues. The trim removed 0 bases at V and 8 bases at J, leaving 7 bases unmatched. From germline, CDR1 is MDHEN and CDR2 SYDVKM. CDR3 protein: CASSLWTSSNHEQFF. Written as DNA, the CDR3 is TGTGCCAGCAGTTTATGGACTAGCAGTAACCATGAGCAGTTCTTC.

V is TRBV9 and J is TRBJ2-3, with 9 bases lining up with TRBD2. Germline lookup yields CDR1 SGDLS and CDR2 YYNGEE. V was pared by 4 bases and J by 1 base, with 4 bases of the junction left unmatched. This CDR3 is 15 amino acids long. CDR3 loop: CASSLIAGGTDTQYF. CDR3 nucleotides: TGTGCCAGCAGCTTAATAGCGGGGGGCACAGATACGCAGTATTTT. The entire variable domain, with the rest obtained from reference TRBV9 and TRBJ2-3, is as follows: DSGVTQTPKHLITATGQRVTLRCSPRSGDLSVYWYQQSLDQGLQFLIQYYNGEERAKGNILERFSAQQFPDLHSELNLSSLELGDSALYFCASSLIAGGTDTQYFGPGTRLTVL.

This rearrangement joins TRBV9 to TRBJ2-5, with 11 bases matching TRBD2. J was trimmed by 3 bases and V by 3 bases; bases with no gene match: 7. Germline V CDR1 and CDR2: SGDLS, YYNGEE. The length of the CDR3 is 16 residues. CDR3 protein: CASSAIAGGLKETQYF. In nucleotides, the CDR3 is TGTGCCAGCAGCGCCATAGCGGGAGGGCTTAAAGAGACCCAGTACTTC.

The chain employs TRBV30 and TRBJ2-1, with 9 bases aligning to TRBD2. The CDR3 is 13 residues long. Trimming at V came to 5 bases and at J to 6 bases, leaving 5 bases not matched to a gene. CDR1 and CDR2 from the germline V gene are GTSNPN and SVGIG (reference sequence). The DNA for the CDR3 is TGTGCCTGGGCGGGCGGGAGGGCCAATGAGCAGTTCTTC. Amino acids: CAWAGGRANEQFF.

This chain uses TRBV6-5 with TRBJ2-7, with 9 bases identical to TRBD1. This CDR3 spans 15 amino acids. After removal of 6 bases from V and 3 bases from J, the junction contained 9 bases not matched to a gene. From germline, CDR1 is MNHEY and CDR2 SVGAGI. The CDR3 loop reads CASSRGTGTFYEQYF. For the CDR3, the DNA is TGTGCCAGCAGCCGAGGGACAGGGACTTTCTACGAGCAGTACTTC.

The rearrangement uses TRBV28 and TRBJ2-7; 9 positions agree with TRBD1. This CDR3 is 14 amino acids long. With 2 bases clipped from V and 5 bases from J, the junction kept 4 bases outside the gene matches. CDR1 MDHEN and CDR2 SYDVKM come from the germline V gene. As DNA, the CDR3 is TGTGCCAGCAGTTTACCCGGGACAGGGAACGAGCAGTACTTC. This gives the protein CASSLPGTGNEQYF.

This chain joins TRBV11-2 and TRBJ2-7; D is possibly TRBD2 (6 bases). V was shortened by 6 bases and J by 3 bases, with 12 bases between the two germline ends. The CDR3 has 13 amino acids. Germline loops: CDR1 SGHAT, CDR2 FQNNGV. The CDR3 region has the DNA TGTGCCAGCAGTAGGGACTCCGACTACGAGCAGTACTTC. This sequence encodes CASSRDSDYEQYF.

V is TRBV5-1 and J is TRBJ1-1; 9 nucleotides agree with TRBD1. J gave up 4 bases and V 5 bases, and 3 bases lay outside the gene matches. The germline V gene has CDR1 SGHRS and CDR2 YFSETQ. The length of the CDR3 is 13 residues. This CDR3 reads CASRADRGTEAFF. The CDR3, as DNA: TGCGCCAGCAGAGCGGACAGGGGCACTGAAGCTTTCTTT.

The chain recombines TRBV6-1 with TRBJ2-3; 7 bases line up with TRBD2. The CDR3 has 15 amino acids. Germline trimming cut 6 bases from V and 5 bases from J; bases unmatched to any gene: 11. CDR1 and CDR2 (germline): MNHNS, SASEGT. In nucleotides, the CDR3 is TGTGCCAGCAGAAAATGGCGGGAGAACGTAGATACGCAGTATTTT. As protein: CASRKWRENVDTQYF.

The J gene is TRBJ1-2, the V gene TRBV29-1; D perhaps matches TRBD1 (6 bases). The V gene's germline CDR1 is SQVTM and CDR2 ANQGSEA. This CDR3 spans 14 amino acids. V shed 4 bases and J shed 3 bases, with 15 bases lying between them. The CDR3 region has the DNA TGCAGCGTTGGGCGGGGGCTGGGCGACTATGGCTACACCTTC. This translates into CSVGRGLGDYGYTF.

The chain combines TRBV5-6 with TRBJ1-5; D is ambiguous. Germline V gives CDR1 SGHDT, CDR2 YYEEEE. The CDR3 runs 15 residues. Trimming stripped 1 base from V and 1 base from J, with 9 bases between. The CDR3 coding sequence is TGTGCCAGCAGCTTGTTCCGTATAAGCAATCAGCCCCAGCATTTT. This encodes CASSLFRISNQPQHF.

The chain couples TRBV19 to TRBJ1-2, with D perhaps matching TRBD1 (6 bases). The germline V and J ends were trimmed by 7 bases and 0 bases, with 12 bases remaining between them. Germline loops: CDR1 LNHDA, CDR2 SQIVND (reference sequence). The CDR3 covers 14 residues. The CDR3 loop reads CASTPTGSNYGYTF. Here the CDR3 DNA reads TGTGCCAGTACCCCGACAGGATCTAACTATGGCTACACCTTC.

The rearrangement uses TRBV19 and TRBJ2-1; TRBD2 aligns across 9 bases. Looked up from germline, CDR1 is LNHDA and CDR2 is SQIVND (reference sequence). V shed 3 bases and J 8 bases; nucleotides not matched to a gene: 8. The CDR3 consists of 15 residues. CDR3 residues: CASSMTQLAGYEQFF. The DNA for the CDR3 is TGTGCCAGTAGTATGACTCAGCTAGCGGGATATGAGCAGTTCTTC.

The V call is TRBV9, the J call TRBJ2-5; D gene uncertain. The length of the CDR3 is 15 residues. Trimming took off 0 bases at V and 1 base at J, with 10 bases between the two ends. In germline, CDR1 is SGDLS, CDR2 YYNGEE. CDR3 protein: CASSVAPRVQETQYF. CDR3 in DNA: TGTGCCAGCAGCGTAGCCCCCCGGGTCCAAGAGACCCAGTACTTC. The variable domain in full, completed from reference TRBV9 and TRBJ2-5, reads DSGVTQTPKHLITATGQRVTLRCSPRSGDLSVYWYQQSLDQGLQFLIQYYNGEERAKGNILERFSAQQFPDLHSELNLSSLELGDSALYFCASSVAPRVQETQYFGPGTRLLVL.

Comments on this clone: An end of the junction does not agree with germline; a read error may underlie this. V gene TRBV27 combines with J gene TRBJ2-1, with 7 bases that match TRBD1. Germline V gene data show CDR1 as MNHEY and CDR2 as SMNVEV (reference sequence). CDR3 length: 14 residues. The CDR3 region has the DNA TGTGCCAGCAGCTTATCGACAGGGCGCAATGAGCAGTTCTTC. Its protein product is CASSLSTGRNEQFF.

The chain couples TRBV28 to TRBJ2-6; no definite D call. V was shortened by 5 bases and J by 2 bases, with 28 bases between the two germline ends. Germline loops: CDR1 MDHEN, CDR2 SYDVKM. This CDR3 contains 21 residues. Here the CDR3 reads CASSPELKPEPHPTGANVLTF. CDR3 bases: TGTGCCAGCAGTCCCGAGTTAAAACCCGAACCCCACCCCACTGGGGCCAACGTCCTGACTTTC. Full variable domain (outside the CDR3, taken from reference TRBV28 and TRBJ2-6): DVKVTQSSRYLVKRTGEKVFLECVQDMDHENMFWYRQDPGLGLRLIYFSYDVKMKEKGDIPEGYSVSREKKERFSLILESASTNQTSMYLCASSPELKPEPHPTGANVLTFGAGSRLTVL.

The chain employs TRBV28 and TRBJ2-1; D not certain. The V gene lost 6 bases and the J gene lost 0 bases, with 6 bases spanning the gap. The CDR3 sequence is 13 residues long. Germline assignment: CDR1 MDHEN and CDR2 SYDVKM. The CDR3 sequence is CASSPSSYNEQFF. The CDR3, as DNA: TGTGCCAGCAGCCCTAGCTCCTACAATGAGCAGTTCTTC.

The chain has TRBV21-1 and TRBJ1-5; the table's D call, TRBD1, has no DNA check behind it. TRBV21-1 has pseudogene status. The CDR3 runs to 15 residues. CDR3: CASSKGTGVFQPQHF. The DNA for the CDR3 is TGTGCCAGCAGCAAGGGGACAGGGGTTTTTCAGCCCCAGCATTTT.

The rearrangement links TRBV11-2 to TRBJ2-7; 7 positions match TRBD1. Losses at the gene ends were 5 bases for V and 3 bases for J; bases not matched to a gene: 7. CDR3 length: 14 residues. Germline assignment: CDR1 SGHAT and CDR2 FQNNGV. CDR3 region: CASSPEDRHYEQYF. CDR3 in DNA: TGTGCCAGCAGCCCCGAGGACAGGCACTACGAGCAGTACTTC. Supplemented by reference TRBV11-2 and TRBJ2-7, the full variable domain reads EAGVAQSPRYKIIEKRQSVAFWCNPISGHATLYWYQQILGQGPKLLIQFQNNGVVDDSQLPKDRFSAERLKGVDSTLKIQPAKLEDSAVYLCASSPEDRHYEQYFGPGTRLTVT.

The chain uses TRBV9 and TRBJ1-2; D uncertain. Germline CDR1 is SGDLS and CDR2 is YYNGEE. V was pared by 0 bases and J by 4 bases, with 13 bases between. The CDR3 extends over 15 amino acids. This chain's CDR3 is CASSVDVLAPYGYTF. The CDR3 DNA is TGTGCCAGCAGCGTAGACGTCCTGGCTCCCTATGGCTACACCTTC.